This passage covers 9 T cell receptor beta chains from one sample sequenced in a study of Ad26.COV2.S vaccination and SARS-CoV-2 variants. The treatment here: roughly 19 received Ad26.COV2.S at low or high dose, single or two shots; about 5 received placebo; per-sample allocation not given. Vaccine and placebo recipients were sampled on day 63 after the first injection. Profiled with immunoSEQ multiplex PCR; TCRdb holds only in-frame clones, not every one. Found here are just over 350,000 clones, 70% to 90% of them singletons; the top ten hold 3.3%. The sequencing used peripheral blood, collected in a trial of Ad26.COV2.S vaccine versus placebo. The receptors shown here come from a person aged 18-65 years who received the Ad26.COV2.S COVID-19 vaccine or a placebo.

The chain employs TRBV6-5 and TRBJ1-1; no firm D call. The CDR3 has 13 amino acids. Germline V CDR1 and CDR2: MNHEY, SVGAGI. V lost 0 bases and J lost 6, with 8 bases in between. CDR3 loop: CASSYSGRSEAFF. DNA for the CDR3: TGTGCCAGCAGTTACTCGGGCAGATCTGAAGCTTTCTTT.

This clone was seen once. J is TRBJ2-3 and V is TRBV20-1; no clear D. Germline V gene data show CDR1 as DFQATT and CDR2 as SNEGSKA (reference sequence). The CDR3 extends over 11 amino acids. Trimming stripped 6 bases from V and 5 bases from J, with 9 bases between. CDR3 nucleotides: TGCAGTGCCAAACACGGAGATACGCAGTATTTT. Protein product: CSAKHGDTQYF.

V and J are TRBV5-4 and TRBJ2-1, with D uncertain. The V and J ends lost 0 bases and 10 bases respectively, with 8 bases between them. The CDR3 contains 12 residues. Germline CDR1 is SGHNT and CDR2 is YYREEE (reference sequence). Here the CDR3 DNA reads TGTGCCAGCAGCTTGGATCGCTTGGAGCAGTTCTTC. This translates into CASSLDRLEQFF.

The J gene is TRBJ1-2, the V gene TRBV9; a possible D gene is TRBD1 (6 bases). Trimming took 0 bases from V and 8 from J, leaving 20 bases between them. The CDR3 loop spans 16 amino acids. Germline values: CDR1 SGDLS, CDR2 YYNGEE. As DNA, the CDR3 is TGTGCCAGCAGCGTAGGGGTAACAGGGAAAGGTTTCGGCTACACCTTC. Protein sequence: CASSVGVTGKGFGYTF.

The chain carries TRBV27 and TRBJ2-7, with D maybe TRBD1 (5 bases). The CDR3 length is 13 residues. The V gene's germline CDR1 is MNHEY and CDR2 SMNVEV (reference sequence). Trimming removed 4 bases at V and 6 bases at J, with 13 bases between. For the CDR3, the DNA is TGTGCCAGCAGTTGGGCATCCAGGGCCGAGCAGTACTTC. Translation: CASSWASRAEQYF.

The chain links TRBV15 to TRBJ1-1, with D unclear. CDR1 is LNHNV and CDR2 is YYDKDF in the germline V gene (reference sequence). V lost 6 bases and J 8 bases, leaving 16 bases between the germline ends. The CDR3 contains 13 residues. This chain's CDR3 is CATRSLGDGEAFF. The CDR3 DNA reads TGTGCCACCAGATCCTTGGGCGACGGGGAAGCTTTCTTT.

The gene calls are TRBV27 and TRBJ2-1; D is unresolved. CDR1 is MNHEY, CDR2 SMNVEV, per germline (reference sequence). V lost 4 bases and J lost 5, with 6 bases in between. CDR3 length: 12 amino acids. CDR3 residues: CASSYNHNEQFF. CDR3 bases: TGTGCCAGCAGTTACAACCACAATGAGCAGTTCTTC.

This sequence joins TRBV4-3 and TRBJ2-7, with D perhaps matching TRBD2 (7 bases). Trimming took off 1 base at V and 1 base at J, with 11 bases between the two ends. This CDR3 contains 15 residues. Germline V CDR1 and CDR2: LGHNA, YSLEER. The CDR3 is CASSQGEGESYEQYF. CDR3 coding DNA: TGCGCCAGCAGCCAAGGGGAGGGGGAGTCCTACGAGCAGTACTTC.

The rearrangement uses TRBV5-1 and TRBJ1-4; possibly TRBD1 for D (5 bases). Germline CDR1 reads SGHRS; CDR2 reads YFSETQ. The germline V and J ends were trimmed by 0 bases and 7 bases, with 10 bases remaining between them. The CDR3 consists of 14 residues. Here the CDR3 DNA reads TGCGCCAGCAGCTTGGGTCAGGGCTTTGAAAAACTGTTTTTT. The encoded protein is CASSLGQGFEKLFF. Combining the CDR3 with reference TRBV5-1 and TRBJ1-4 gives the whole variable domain KAGVTQTPRYLIKTRGQQVTLSCSPISGHRSVSWYQQTPGQGLQFLFEYFSETQRNKGNFPGRFSGRQFSNSRSEMNVSTLELGDSALYLCASSLGQGFEKLFFGSGTQLSVL.